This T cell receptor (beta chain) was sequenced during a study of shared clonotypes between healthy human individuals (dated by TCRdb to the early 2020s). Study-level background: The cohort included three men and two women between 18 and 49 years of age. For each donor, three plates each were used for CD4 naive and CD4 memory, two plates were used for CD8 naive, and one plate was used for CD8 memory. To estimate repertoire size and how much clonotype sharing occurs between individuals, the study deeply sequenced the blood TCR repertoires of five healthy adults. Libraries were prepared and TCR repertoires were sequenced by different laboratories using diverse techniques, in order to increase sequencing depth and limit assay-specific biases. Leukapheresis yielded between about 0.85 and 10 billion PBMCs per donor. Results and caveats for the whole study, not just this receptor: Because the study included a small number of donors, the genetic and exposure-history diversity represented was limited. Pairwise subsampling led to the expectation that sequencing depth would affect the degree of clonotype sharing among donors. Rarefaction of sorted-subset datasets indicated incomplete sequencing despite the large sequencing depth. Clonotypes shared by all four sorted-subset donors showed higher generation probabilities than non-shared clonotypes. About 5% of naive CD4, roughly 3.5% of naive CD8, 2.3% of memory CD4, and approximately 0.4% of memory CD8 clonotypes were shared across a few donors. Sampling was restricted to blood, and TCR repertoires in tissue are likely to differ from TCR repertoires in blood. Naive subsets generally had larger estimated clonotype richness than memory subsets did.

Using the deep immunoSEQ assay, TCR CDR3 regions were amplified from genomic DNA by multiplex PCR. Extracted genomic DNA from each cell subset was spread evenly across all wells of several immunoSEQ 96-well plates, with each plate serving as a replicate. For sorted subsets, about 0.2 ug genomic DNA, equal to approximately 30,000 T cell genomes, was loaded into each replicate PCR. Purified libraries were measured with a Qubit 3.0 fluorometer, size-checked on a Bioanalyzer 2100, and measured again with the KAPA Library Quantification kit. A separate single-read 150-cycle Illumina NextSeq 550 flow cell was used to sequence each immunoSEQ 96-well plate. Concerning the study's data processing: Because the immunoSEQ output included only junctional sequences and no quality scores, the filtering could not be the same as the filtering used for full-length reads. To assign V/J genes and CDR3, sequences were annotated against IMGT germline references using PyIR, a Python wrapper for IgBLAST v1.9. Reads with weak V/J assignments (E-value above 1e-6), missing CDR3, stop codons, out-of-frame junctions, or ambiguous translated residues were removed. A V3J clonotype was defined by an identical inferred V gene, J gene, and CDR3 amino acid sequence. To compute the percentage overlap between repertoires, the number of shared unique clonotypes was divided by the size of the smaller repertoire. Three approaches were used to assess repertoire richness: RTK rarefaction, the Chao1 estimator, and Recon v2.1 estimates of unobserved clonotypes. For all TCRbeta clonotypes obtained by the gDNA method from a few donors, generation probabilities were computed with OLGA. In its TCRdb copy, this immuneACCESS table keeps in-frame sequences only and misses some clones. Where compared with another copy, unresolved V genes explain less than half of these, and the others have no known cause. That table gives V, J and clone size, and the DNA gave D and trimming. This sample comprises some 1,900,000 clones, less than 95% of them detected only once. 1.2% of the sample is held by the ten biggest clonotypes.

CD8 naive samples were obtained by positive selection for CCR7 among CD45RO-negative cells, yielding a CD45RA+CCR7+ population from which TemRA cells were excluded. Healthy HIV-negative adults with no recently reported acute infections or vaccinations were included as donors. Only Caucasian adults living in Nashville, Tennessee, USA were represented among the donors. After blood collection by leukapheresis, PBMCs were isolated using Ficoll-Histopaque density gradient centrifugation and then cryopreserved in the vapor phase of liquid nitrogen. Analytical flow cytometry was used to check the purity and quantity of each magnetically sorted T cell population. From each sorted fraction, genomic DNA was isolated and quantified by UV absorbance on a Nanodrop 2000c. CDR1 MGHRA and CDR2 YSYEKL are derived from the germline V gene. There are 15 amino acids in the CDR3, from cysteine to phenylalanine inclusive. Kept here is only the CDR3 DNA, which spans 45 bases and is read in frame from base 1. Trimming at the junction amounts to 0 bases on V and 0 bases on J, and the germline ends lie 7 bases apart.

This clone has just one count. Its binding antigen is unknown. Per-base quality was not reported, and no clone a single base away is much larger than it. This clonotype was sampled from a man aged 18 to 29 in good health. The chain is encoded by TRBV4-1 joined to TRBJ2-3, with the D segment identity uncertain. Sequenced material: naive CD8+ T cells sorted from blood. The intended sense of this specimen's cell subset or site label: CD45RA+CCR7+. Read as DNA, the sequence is TGCGCCAGCAGCCAAGATAGACACAGCACAGATACGCAGTATTTT. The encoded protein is CASSQDRHSTDTQYF.